This T cell receptor (beta chain) was captured in a study of Ad26.COV2.S vaccination and SARS-CoV-2 variants (dated by TCRdb to 2020 to 2023). At the level of the whole study: Donors in the vaccine arm were drawn from COV1001, a phase I-IIa trial of Ad26.COV2.S in healthy adults that was multicentre, randomized, double-blind and placebo-controlled. Dosing of Ad26.COV2.S was intramuscular, at either 5x10^10 or 1x10^11 viral particles, delivered as one shot or as two shots spaced 56 days apart. The specificity and breadth of SARS-CoV-2-reactive T cell receptors after Ad26.COV2.S vaccination were assessed by TCRbeta repertoire sequencing. The TCR-sequenced set comprised about 32 samples: approximately 20 Ad26.COV2.S vaccine recipients, 5 placebo recipients and 8 SARS-CoV-2 convalescent individuals. Trial participants were randomized into five groups of five: low-dose or high-dose Ad26.COV2.S given once or twice, or placebo on both occasions. Throughout the experiments and outcome assessment, investigators stayed blinded to trial group allocation.

What the work shows at the level of the full study, not this receptor alone: Higher spike-specific TCR breadth was observed in Ad26.COV2.S recipients than in placebo recipients (P = 0.0014). Vaccine and placebo recipients had comparable non-spike TCR breadth, which fits with the vaccine containing only spike. The study lacked the statistical power to compare responses across vaccine doses or regimens. The authors noted that total T cell responses may have been underestimated by the TCR breadth and depth analyses. After vaccination, substantial breadth of spike-specific CD8+ and CD4+ T cell responses was reported.

Of note for this clone: Its antigen is currently not known. Per-base qualities were not stored, and no clone one base away is much larger.

The immunoSEQ Assay was used to sequence TCRbeta CDR3 regions. After extraction, genomic DNA underwent amplification by bias-controlled multiplex PCR, followed by high-throughput sequencing. Per the source publication's procedure: To quantify the absolute abundance of every unique TCRbeta CDR3 region, sequences were collapsed and filtered. T cell fraction was estimated by normalization of TCRbeta template counts to usable DNA, with usable DNA being measured through amplification of reference genes present in all nucleated cells. Repertoire TCRs were annotated as SARS-CoV-2-specific by exact matching of V gene, CDR3 amino acid sequence and J gene to a known reactive TCR set. The reference SARS-CoV-2 TCR set was derived from MIRA and filtered for enrichment in COVID-19-positive ImmuneCODE repertoires, a step that removed public or cross-reactive TCRs. Using the MIRA antigens, annotated TCRs were further analysed by specific ORF or by position within an ORF. Breadth was defined as annotated unique rearrangements over total unique productive rearrangements; depth was the summed frequency of those rearrangements. TCR breadth was compared between groups using two-sided Wilcoxon rank-sum tests. This is the immuneACCESS table as TCRdb keeps it, with only in-frame sequences that have V and J called. A part of the clones is gone; compared with another copy, unresolved V genes explain less than half, and the rest is unexplained. V and J calls and clone size come straight from that table; D and trimming were deduced from the DNA. This sample comprises about 320,000 clones, 86% of them detected only once. Together, the top ten hold 1.9% of the sample.

Interpreted using the paper, the treatment or condition label stands for: roughly 20 received Ad26.COV2.S at low or high dose, single or two shots; about 5 received placebo; per-sample allocation not given. Repertoires of vaccine and placebo recipients were sequenced from samples collected on day 63 after the first injection. Between 29 July and 7 August 2020, Cohort 1b enrolled about 27 adults aged 18-55 years at one site in Boston, USA. Ad26.COV2.S was a replication-incompetent adenovirus type 26 vector expressing a prefusion-stabilized SARS-CoV-2 spike protein from the original Wuhan strain. The clonotype was recovered from a person between 18 and 60 years old who received the Ad26.COV2.S COVID-19 vaccine or a placebo. The input for sequencing was peripheral blood, taken in a trial of Ad26.COV2.S vaccine versus placebo.

The nucleotide sequence is given as TGTGCCAGCAGCTTAGGGGGGACAGGGGGTCAGGAGACCCAGTACTTC. It is translated as CASSLGGTGGQETQYF. The chain was built from TRBV7-2 and TRBJ2-5, with TRBD1 identical over 11 junction bases. The germline V gene sets CDR1 to SGHTA and CDR2 to FQGNSA. The V end gives up 1 base and the J end 5 bases, leaving 6 bases in the junction not matched to a gene. The CDR3 covers 16 residues, taking in both the cysteine and the phenylalanine. Only the CDR3 portion is preserved as DNA: 48 bases, with reading frame beginning at the first base.